This TCR beta chain was documented in a study of CD8+ T cells in alopecia areata. Study-wide context: Treated patients took oral tofacitinib at 5 to 10 mg twice daily. Study-wide results and limits: Scalp and blood retained many expanded lesional clones during tofacitinib.

The V and J ends lost 2 bases and 5 bases, in that order; junction bases with no gene match: 7. CDR1 and CDR2 (germline): GTSNPN, SVGIG (reference sequence). The CDR3 consists of 14 residues. Treatment here: oral pan-JAK inhibitor, 5-10 mg twice daily. A remark on this clone: Its antigen is as yet unknown.

TCR sequencing used cDNA made by reverse transcription of extracted RNA. Clones were read by immunoSEQ multiplex PCR, and TCRdb kept only the in-frame ones, dropping some. This sample yields 150,000 to 200,000 clones, of which 45% to 65% are seen a single time; 3% to 3.5% belongs to the top ten. The chain joins TRBV30 to TRBJ2-5, with 8 bases matching TRBD1. The sample consisted of CD4+ T cells sorted from blood, taken at week 4, from a patient treated with tofacitinib. The receptor comes from a human donor with alopecia areata. The CDR3 DNA sequence: TGTGCCTGGAGTCGGGACAGGCTTAGGGAGACCCAGTACTTC. Its translation is CAWSRDRLRETQYF. Based on the CDR3 plus reference TRBV30 and TRBJ2-5, the full variable domain is SQTIHQWPATLVQPVGSPLSLECTVEGTSNPNLYWYRQAAGRGLQLLFYSVGIGQISSEVPQNLSASRPQDRQFILSSKKLLLSDSGFYLCAWSRDRLRETQYFGPGTRLLVL.